This T cell receptor beta chain was captured by sequencing in a study of T cell repertoires in cytomegalovirus infection. The overall study: Recently identified HLA-C-restricted CMV epitopes and well-studied HLA-B-restricted CMV epitopes were used by the study. An indication of both CMV infection and matching HLA type came from public TCR beta signatures.

One entry per CDR3 protein results from TCRdb running MiXCR on the reads. Of fewer than 85,000 distinct CDR3 sequences in the sample, 40% to 50% were seen once. Study results and caveats: CMV-specific TCR beta clonotypes restricted by HLA-C dominated the ex vivo response. Summed frequency of shared TCR beta families picked out CMV carriers who also had the relevant HLA.

This clonotype has just one count. The antigen is undetermined. The TCR sequence derives from a human donor in good health (CMV status not recorded). Some clones in this sample may be carry-over from other donors' samples. This specimen consisted of CD8+ T cells from cultured PBMCs, obtained from culture after CMV antigen stimulation.

The DNA of the CDR3 is TGTGCCAGCAGCTTGGGGACTAGCGGCACAGATACGCAGTATTTT. Translation gives CASSLGTSGTDTQYF. The rearrangement joins TRBV7-3 to TRBJ2-3; 10 bases fit TRBD2. Germline lookup yields CDR1 SGHTA and CDR2 FQGTGA. The CDR3 has 15 residues. J lost 1 base, V lost 3 bases, and 1 base had no gene match. The whole variable domain, remainder taken from reference TRBV7-3 and TRBJ2-3, is GAGVSQTPSNKVTEKGKYVELRCDPISGHTALYWYRQSLGQGPEFLIYFQGTGAADDSGLPNDRFFAVRPEGSVSTLKIQRTERGDSAVYLCASSLGTSGTDTQYFGPGTRLTVL.